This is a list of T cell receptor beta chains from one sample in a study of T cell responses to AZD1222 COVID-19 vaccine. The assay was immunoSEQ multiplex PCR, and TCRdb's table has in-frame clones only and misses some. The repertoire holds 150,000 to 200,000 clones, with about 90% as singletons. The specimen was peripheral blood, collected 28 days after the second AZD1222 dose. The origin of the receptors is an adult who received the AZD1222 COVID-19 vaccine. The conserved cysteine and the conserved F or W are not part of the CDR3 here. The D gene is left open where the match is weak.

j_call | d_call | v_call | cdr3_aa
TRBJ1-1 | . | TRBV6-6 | ASSREGYTEAF
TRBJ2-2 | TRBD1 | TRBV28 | ASIPDPGQGNTGELF
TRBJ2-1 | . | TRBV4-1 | ASSQVSGNEQF
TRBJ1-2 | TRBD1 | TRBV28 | ASRRTGGSYGYT
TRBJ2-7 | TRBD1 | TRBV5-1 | ATRGQGVDEQY
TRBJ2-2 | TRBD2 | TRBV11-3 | ASSLRGVTGELF
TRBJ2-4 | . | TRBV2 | ASRAETLAKNIQY
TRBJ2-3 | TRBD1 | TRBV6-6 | ASSQPLGQGADTQY
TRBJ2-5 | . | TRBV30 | AWSVRRQETQY
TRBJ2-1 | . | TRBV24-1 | ATSDNMSNEQF